Presented here are 20 T cell receptor beta chains from one specimen sequenced in a study of blood T cell repertoires in COVID-19. Some clones are missing from TCRdb's copy, which holds only in-frame ones; the method was immunoSEQ multiplex PCR. This table holds around 250,000 clones, under 90% found once. Specimen: PBMCs or T cells enriched from blood (not recorded which). Receptors originate from a man in his late teens or twenties who had recovered from COVID-19.

V is TRBV18 and J is TRBJ1-4; TRBD1 matches 7 bases. Germline V gene sequence: CDR1 KGHSH, CDR2 LQKENI. The CDR3 is 14 amino acids. V lost 2 bases, J lost 3 bases, and 0 bases stayed unmatched. CDR3: CASSPGQANEKLFF. The CDR3 bases are TGTGCCAGCTCACCAGGACAGGCTAATGAAAAACTGTTTTTT.

This chain links TRBV5-1 with TRBJ2-3; no firm D call. Germline values: CDR1 SGHRS, CDR2 YFSETQ. CDR3 size: 14 residues. V was pared by 0 bases and J by 0 bases, with 5 bases between. As DNA, the CDR3 is TGCGCCAGCAGCTTGGATCATAGCACAGATACGCAGTATTTT. Its translation is CASSLDHSTDTQYF.

This clone was observed a single time. The chain links TRBV10-1 to TRBJ2-1, with 8 positions matching TRBD2. The J segment lost 14 bases and the V segment lost 2 bases, leaving 8 bases of the junction unmatched. This CDR3 is built from 13 residues. From germline, CDR1 is WNHNN and CDR2 SYGVQD (reference sequence). The DNA for the CDR3 is TGCGCCAGCAGTGAGAACGGTAGCGGGAAGAAGTTCTTC. Protein product: CASSENGSGKKFF.

This chain uses TRBV5-6 with TRBJ2-7, with D possibly matching TRBD2 (5 bases). The germline V gene encodes CDR1 SGHDT and CDR2 YYEEEE. The CDR3 length is 14 residues. The V end lost 4 bases, the J end lost 6 bases, and 17 bases lay between the germline ends. The CDR3 bases are TGTGCCAGCAGCCAACGGGCGGTAGGGAGCGAGCAGTACTTC. Translated, it gives CASSQRAVGSEQYF.

The V gene is TRBV5-1, the J gene TRBJ2-1; D gene uncertain. V lost 4 bases and J lost 0, with 8 bases in between. The CDR3 covers 14 residues. Germline CDR1 reads SGHRS; CDR2 reads YFSETQ. The CDR3 protein is CASSPSSSYNEQFF. CDR3 DNA sequence: TGCGCCAGCAGCCCCTCCAGCTCCTACAATGAGCAGTTCTTC.

This clone was detected only once. This chain connects TRBV5-1 to TRBJ1-6; D possibly corresponds to TRBD1 (6 bases). The CDR3 length is 16 residues. Germline lookup yields CDR1 SGHRS and CDR2 YFSETQ. V gave up 4 bases and J gave up 6 bases, with 17 bases separating them. The CDR3 DNA reads as TGCGCCAGCAGCCTGACCGCTACAGGGTTTAATTCACCCCTCCACTTT. This translates into CASSLTATGFNSPLHF.

The rearrangement joins TRBV5-1 to TRBJ2-7, with 8 bases lining up with TRBD2. Trimming took 0 bases from V and 0 from J; bases not matched to a gene: 5. The V gene's germline CDR1 is SGHRS and CDR2 YFSETQ. The CDR3 loop spans 16 amino acids. In nucleotides, the CDR3 is TGCGCCAGCAGCTTGGGGACCGGGACTAGCTCCTACGAGCAGTACTTC. It translates to CASSLGTGTSSYEQYF.

Concerning this clone: The identical CDR3 is also encoded by other nucleotide sequences in the sample. The chain employs TRBV5-1 and TRBJ2-3; 11 bases are shared with TRBD2. This CDR3 has 18 amino acids. After removal of 0 bases from V and 0 bases from J, the junction contained 6 bases not matched to a gene. The germline CDR1 and CDR2 sequences are SGHRS and YFSETQ. The CDR3 loop is CASSLGLAGGPSTDTQYF. The CDR3 coding sequence is TGCGCCAGCAGCTTGGGGCTAGCGGGGGGCCCGAGCACAGATACGCAGTATTTT.

This clone was counted only a few times. The V gene is TRBV9, the J gene TRBJ1-2, with D possibly being TRBD1 (5 bases). The V end lost 3 bases, the J end lost 1 base, and 7 bases lay between the germline ends. The CDR3 loop spans 13 amino acids. Germline loops: CDR1 SGDLS, CDR2 YYNGEE. As DNA, the CDR3 is TGTGCCAGCAGCGCAGGGAATAACTATGGCTACACCTTC. Translation: CASSAGNNYGYTF.

The chain combines TRBV30 with TRBJ2-7; 8 nucleotides line up with TRBD2. CDR1 is GTSNPN, CDR2 SVGIG, per germline (reference sequence). J was trimmed by 0 bases and V by 3 bases; bases with no gene match: 7. This CDR3 has 15 residues. In nucleotides, the CDR3 is TGTGCCTGGAGGGTAGCTAGCGGGTACTCCTACGAGCAGTACTTC. It yields the protein CAWRVASGYSYEQYF.

J is TRBJ1-4 and V is TRBV27, with D possibly matching TRBD1 (5 bases). CDR3 length: 18 amino acids. V lost 1 base, J lost 2 bases, and 17 bases lay in between. The germline gives CDR1 MNHEY, CDR2 SMNVEV (reference sequence). CDR3 amino acids: CASSLYRPGRTTNEKLFF. The CDR3 coding sequence is TGTGCCAGCAGTTTATACCGGCCAGGGAGGACGACTAATGAAAAACTGTTTTTT.

This sequence joins TRBV7-2 and TRBJ2-7, with a weak D call TRBD2 (5 bases). In germline, CDR1 is SGHTA, CDR2 FQGNSA. The V end lost 1 base, the J end lost 2 bases, and 12 bases lay between the germline ends. The CDR3 runs to 15 residues. The CDR3 reads CASSLVGRRAYEQYF. The CDR3 DNA follows: TGTGCCAGCAGCTTAGTCGGCAGGCGGGCCTACGAGCAGTACTTC. The full variable domain, rest sourced from reference TRBV7-2 and TRBJ2-7, is GAGVSQSPSNKVTEKGKDVELRCDPISGHTALYWYRQSLGQGLEFLIYFQGNSAPDKSGLPSDRFSAERTGGSVSTLTIQRTQQEDSAVYLCASSLVGRRAYEQYFGPGTRLTVT.

The chain employs TRBV7-8 and TRBJ2-7, with TRBD1 matching over 10 bases. V shed 6 bases and J 6 bases; nucleotides not matched to a gene: 8. The CDR3 spans 14 residues. Germline lookup yields CDR1 SGHVS and CDR2 FQNEAQ. CDR3: CASSRVGQGTEQYF. In DNA form, the CDR3 reads TGTGCCAGCAGTCGCGTGGGACAGGGGACCGAGCAGTACTTC.

The rearrangement links TRBV2 to TRBJ1-2; D perhaps matches TRBD1 (5 bases). Trimming pared 2 bases from V and 3 bases from J, leaving 10 bases between. Germline V gene sequence: CDR1 SNHLY, CDR2 FYNNEI. The CDR3 length is 14 residues. CDR3 residues: CASSELGGDYGYTF. Here the CDR3 DNA reads TGTGCCAGCAGTGAACTGGGAGGGGACTATGGCTACACCTTC.

The chain links TRBV12-3 or TRBV12-4 to TRBJ1-5, with a weak D call TRBD1 (5 bases). This CDR3 has 13 residues. The V gene lost 4 bases and the J gene lost 5 bases, with 9 bases spanning the gap. CDR3 DNA: TGTGCCAGCAGTTCAGGGTACGATCAGCCCCAGCATTTT. Translation gives CASSSGYDQPQHF.

This chain uses TRBV28 with TRBJ2-1, with 7 bases that match TRBD1. With 5 bases clipped from V and 1 base from J, the junction kept 8 bases outside the gene matches. This CDR3 has 16 amino acids. Germline values: CDR1 MDHEN, CDR2 SYDVKM. The CDR3 sequence is CASSDAGQVSYNEQFF. CDR3 bases: TGTGCCAGCAGTGACGCCGGACAGGTATCCTACAATGAGCAGTTCTTC.

The chain couples TRBV4-1 to TRBJ2-1; 12 bases are a match to TRBD2. In germline, CDR1 is MGHRA, CDR2 YSYEKL. With 1 base clipped from V and 6 bases from J, the junction kept 7 bases outside the gene matches. This CDR3 comprises 17 residues. This CDR3 reads CASSQVLAGGPGNEQFF. The CDR3 region has the DNA TGCGCCAGCAGCCAAGTTCTAGCGGGGGGGCCAGGCAATGAGCAGTTCTTC.

The chain joins TRBV10-3 to TRBJ1-3, with TRBD1 identical over 7 bases. The length of the CDR3 is 15 residues. V gave up 0 bases and J gave up 4 bases; unmatched junction bases: 3. Per the germline V gene, CDR1 is ENHRY and CDR2 is SYGVKD. The CDR3 loop is CAISESTGAGNTIYF. The CDR3 DNA is TGTGCCATCAGTGAGTCCACAGGGGCCGGAAACACCATATATTTT.

DNA of the CDR3: TGTGCCAGCCTCCGCGGGACAGTAGAAGCTTTCTTT. Translating gives CASLRGTVEAFF. The chain couples TRBV12-3 or TRBV12-4 to TRBJ1-1; 7 bases align to TRBD1. J lost 8 bases, V lost 8 bases, and 8 bases had no gene match. The CDR3 totals 12 residues.

The chain couples TRBV27 to TRBJ2-2; the D is unclear. Germline V gives CDR1 MNHEY, CDR2 SMNVEV (reference sequence). Trimming took off 6 bases at V and 5 bases at J, with 13 bases between the two ends. This CDR3 has 14 amino acids. This CDR3 is CASSTTVETGELFF. The CDR3 DNA reads as TGTGCCAGCAGCACGACTGTAGAGACCGGGGAGCTGTTTTTT.